Shown below are 19 T cell receptor beta chains from a single sample sequenced in a study of OX40 agonist ivuxolimab in advanced cancers. Produced via immunoSEQ multiplex PCR; TCRdb's table is partial and in-frame only. Among 70,000 to 85,000 clones listed, around nine tenths were seen once. The specimen was CD4+ or CD8+ T cells sorted from blood, collected in a trial of the OX40 agonist ivuxolimab. The receptors here all came from an adult with an advanced solid tumor such as melanoma, head and neck, liver or kidney cancer.

The rearrangement uses TRBV7-6 and TRBJ2-1; 7 positions agree with TRBD2. This CDR3 comprises 12 residues. With 4 bases clipped from V and 9 bases from J, the junction kept 3 bases outside the gene matches. Germline V gene data show CDR1 as SGHVS and CDR2 as FNYEAQ. For the CDR3, the DNA is TGTGCCAGCAGCTACTTAGCGGGTGAGCAGTTCTTC. Its protein is CASSYLAGEQFF.

The sample holds a few counts of this clone. The chain recombines TRBV7-3 with TRBJ1-1, with D unclear. The CDR3 is 16 amino acids. The V gene lost 5 bases and the J gene lost 4 bases, with 20 bases spanning the gap. From germline, CDR1 is SGHTA and CDR2 FQGTGA. The CDR3 reads CASSPEDGYGFTEAFF. The DNA of the CDR3 is TGTGCCAGCAGCCCAGAAGACGGCTACGGGTTCACTGAAGCTTTCTTT.

This clone was recorded only once. The J gene is TRBJ2-2, the V gene TRBV9, with 10 bases aligning to TRBD1. The V segment lost 7 bases and the J segment 7 bases; nucleotides outside the gene matches: 7. The CDR3 runs to 14 residues. CDR1 is SGDLS and CDR2 is YYNGEE in the germline V gene. The CDR3 nucleotides read TGTGCCAGCTCCCCGGGACAGGGGATCGGGGAGCTGTTTTTT. It codes for CASSPGQGIGELFF.

V usage is TRBV6-6 and J usage is TRBJ2-7; weak D call: TRBD1 (6 bases). V dropped 0 bases and J dropped 4 bases, with 10 bases sitting between them. The CDR3 sequence is 14 residues long. Germline V gene lookup returns CDR1 MNHNY and CDR2 SVGAGI (reference sequence). The CDR3 reads CASSYSGGKYEQYF. CDR3 nucleotide sequence: TGTGCCAGCAGTTACTCAGGGGGAAAGTACGAGCAGTACTTC.

This rearrangement joins TRBV27 to TRBJ2-7; D might be TRBD2 (5 bases). V gave up 5 bases and J gave up 2 bases, with 13 bases separating them. The CDR3 has 14 amino acids. CDR1 is MNHEY and CDR2 is SMNVEV in the germline V gene (reference sequence). The CDR3 bases are TGTGCCAGCAGTCCGCCGGGGTTGACCTACGAGCAGTACTTC. This codes for CASSPPGLTYEQYF.

The chain is built from TRBV27 and TRBJ1-2, with a possible D match to TRBD1 (5 bases). The germline V gene has CDR1 MNHEY and CDR2 SMNVEV (reference sequence). CDR3 size: 14 residues. V lost 7 bases and J 8 bases, leaving 20 bases between the germline ends. CDR3 sequence reads: CASTPGGGVGGYTF. CDR3 bases: TGTGCCAGCACTCCTGGCGGGGGGGTGGGCGGCTACACCTTC.

This chain connects TRBV7-9 to TRBJ1-1; 9 bases map to TRBD1. With 4 bases clipped from V and 4 bases from J, the junction kept 7 bases outside the gene matches. The CDR3 consists of 15 residues. CDR1 is SEHNR, CDR2 FQNEAQ, per germline (reference sequence). DNA for the CDR3: TGTGCCAGCAGCTCACCGGGACAGGGAGCCACTGAAGCTTTCTTT. This encodes CASSSPGQGATEAFF.

CDR3 nucleotide sequence: TGCGCCAGCAGCCAAGATATAGCGGGAGCGGGGAGTGAGCAGTTCTTC. It yields the protein CASSQDIAGAGSEQFF. The chain recombines TRBV4-1 with TRBJ2-1; 9 nucleotides line up with TRBD2. With V trimmed by 0 bases and J by 9 bases, 9 bases remained unmatched. The length of the CDR3 is 16 residues. Per the germline V gene, CDR1 is MGHRA and CDR2 is YSYEKL.

V is TRBV19 and J is TRBJ2-7, with D maybe TRBD1 (5 bases). Germline CDR1 reads LNHDA; CDR2 reads SQIVND (reference sequence). The length of the CDR3 is 14 residues. Trimming stripped 1 base from V and 1 base from J, with 8 bases between. The CDR3 sequence: CASSIGGVSYEQYF. The CDR3 bases are TGTGCCAGTAGTATAGGGGGCGTTTCCTACGAGCAGTACTTC.

The rearrangement links TRBV2 to TRBJ2-3, with no clear D. CDR1 SNHLY and CDR2 FYNNEI come from the germline V gene. This CDR3 spans 15 amino acids. V was cut by 3 bases and J by 0 bases, with 10 bases left in between. DNA for the CDR3: TGTGCCAGCAGTGACATCCCCGGTAGCACAGATACGCAGTATTTT. Translating gives CASSDIPGSTDTQYF.

V usage is TRBV6-6 and J usage is TRBJ1-5; D unclear. The V gene lost 0 bases and the J gene lost 3 bases, with 6 bases spanning the gap. The CDR3 contains 14 residues. Germline V gene lookup returns CDR1 MNHNY and CDR2 SVGAGI (reference sequence). The CDR3 coding sequence is TGTGCCAGCAGTTACTCTTCAAACAATCAGCCCCAGCATTTT. This translates into CASSYSSNNQPQHF.

The chain uses TRBV28 and TRBJ2-2; D unclear. V was trimmed by 3 bases and J by 1 base, leaving 3 bases between them. This CDR3 is built from 13 residues. CDR1 and CDR2 from the germline V gene are MDHEN and SYDVKM. CDR3 in DNA: TGTGCCAGCAGTTTCAGGAACACCGGGGAGCTGTTTTTT. This codes for CASSFRNTGELFF.

This clone was seen more than once but under ten times. CDR3 region: CASSDVSRDSNYEQYF. The CDR3 nucleotides read TGTGCCAGCAGTGACGTCTCCCGGGACTCGAACTACGAGCAGTACTTC. The V gene is TRBV6-4, the J gene TRBJ2-7, with D tentatively TRBD2 (6 bases). Between the trimmed V and J ends, which lost 2 bases and 3 bases, there was a span of 17 bases. Germline V gene sequence: CDR1 MRHNA, CDR2 SNTAGT. This CDR3 has 16 residues.

The chain links TRBV4-3 to TRBJ2-3; D not resolved. The germline V gene encodes CDR1 LGHNA and CDR2 YSLEER. V was clipped by 1 base and J by 0 bases, with 11 bases between them. CDR3 size: 16 residues. The CDR3 coding sequence is TGCGCCAGCAGCCAAGCCCGCGTTTCTAGCACAGATACGCAGTATTTT. Amino acid sequence: CASSQARVSSTDTQYF.

The chain links TRBV19 to TRBJ2-3; 7 bases are a match to TRBD1. Germline V gene sequence: CDR1 LNHDA, CDR2 SQIVND (reference sequence). The J segment lost 2 bases and the V segment lost 3 bases, leaving 5 bases of the junction unmatched. The CDR3 is made up of 15 amino acids. CDR3 in DNA: TGTGCCAGTAGTATCGGGACAGCCAACACAGATACGCAGTATTTT. This codes for CASSIGTANTDTQYF.

V is TRBV7-9 and J is TRBJ1-5; unclear D gene. Trimming took off 5 bases at V and 6 bases at J, with 17 bases between the two ends. This CDR3 spans 15 amino acids. Per germline, CDR1 SEHNR and CDR2 FQNEAQ (reference sequence). The chain's CDR3 is CASSPQGRDSQPQHF. In nucleotides, the CDR3 is TGTGCCAGCAGCCCCCAAGGGAGGGATAGTCAGCCCCAGCATTTT.

J is TRBJ2-3 and V is TRBV7-3; 11 bases match TRBD2. CDR3 size: 17 residues. Looked up from germline, CDR1 is SGHTA and CDR2 is FQGTGA. V lost 2 bases and J lost 3; bases outside the gene matches: 7. CDR3 DNA: TGTGCCAGCAGCTTAGGGCTCCTAGCGGGGGGTACAGATACGCAGTATTTT. Its translation is CASSLGLLAGGTDTQYF. The full variable domain, rest sourced from reference TRBV7-3 and TRBJ2-3, is GAGVSQTPSNKVTEKGKYVELRCDPISGHTALYWYRQSLGQGPEFLIYFQGTGAADDSGLPNDRFFAVRPEGSVSTLKIQRTERGDSAVYLCASSLGLLAGGTDTQYFGPGTRLTVL.

This CDR3 reads CASSWGGDTEAFF. CDR3 DNA: TGCGCCAGCAGCTGGGGAGGGGACACTGAAGCTTTCTTT. This sequence joins TRBV4-1 and TRBJ1-1, with D possibly TRBD1 on 5 matching bases. CDR1 and CDR2 from the germline V gene are MGHRA and YSYEKL. There are 13 residues in the CDR3. Trimming cost V 5 bases and J 3 bases, with 10 bases left between them.

This chain links TRBV6-5 with TRBJ1-2; unclear D gene. Germline V gene data show CDR1 as MNHEY and CDR2 as SVGAGI. Trimming cost V 2 bases and J 4 bases, with 11 bases left between them. The CDR3 runs to 14 residues. CDR3 sequence: CASSYGTDLYGYTF. The CDR3, as DNA: TGTGCCAGCAGTTACGGCACCGACCTCTATGGCTACACCTTC.